This TCR beta chain was sequenced for a study of cytomegalovirus exposure and HLA in healthy donors. The CDR3 consists of 14 residues. With 5 bases removed from V and 6 bases from J, the gap between germline ends came to 14 bases. Germline lookup yields CDR1 SEHNR and CDR2 FQNEAQ (reference sequence). With 60 Vbeta and 13 Jbeta primers, the PCR was carried out. Data came from immunoSEQ multiplex PCR; TCRdb stores just in-frame clones and leaves some out. The table has 100,000 to 150,000 clones, around nine tenths seen once; the top ten hold 5.2%. The sequence was obtained from a young woman in good health and CMV-seronegative. This chain joins TRBV7-9 and TRBJ2-1; D gene ambiguous. The sample consisted of PBMCs. The chain's CDR3 is CASSISGLSNEQFF. CDR3 DNA sequence: TGTGCCAGCAGCATATCCGGGTTGAGCAATGAGCAGTTCTTC.